The clone carrying this T cell receptor beta chain was found many times. The antigen is unknown. The CDR3 has 10 residues. The V end lost 6 bases, the J end lost 7 bases, and 9 bases lay between the germline ends. Germline CDR1 is SQVTM and CDR2 is ANQGSEA. No ophthalmopathy progression within 18 months constituted stable Graves' hyperthyroidism. The PBMCs had their origin in about 9.7 ml of fresh peripheral blood. This specimen comes from a study of T cells in Graves' hyperthyroidism and ophthalmopathy. Study-wide results and limits: Most thyroid clonotypes expanded above 0.001 appeared in blood too. Model predictions of ophthalmopathy came a median about 6.3 months before onset.

Amplification targeted TCR beta CDR3 regions from RNA transcripts. HTBI primers were employed in a first-round RT-PCR of the TCR CDR3. TCRdb itself ran the multiplex PCR reads through MiXCR, one entry per CDR3 protein. The data show about 840,000 distinct CDR3 sequences, over 35% seen once. The clonotype originates from a man younger than 30 with Graves' hyperthyroidism. Sequenced sample: blood. The rearrangement links TRBV29-1 to TRBJ1-2; D not resolved. CDR3: CSVAPIGYTF. Here the CDR3 DNA reads TGCAGCGTCGCCCCAATTGGCTACACCTTC.